This T cell receptor beta chain appears in the sequencing data of a study of cytomegalovirus exposure and HLA in healthy donors. Study-wide context: Counted in an early data release were tens of millions of unique TCRs from HLA-typed donors. Study results and caveats: The listing of roughly 160 TCR beta chains classed them as cytomegalovirus-associated. Sequences of the TCR beta chain were said to predict the HLA-A and HLA-B alleles of most subjects accurately. Follow-up analysis later connected one missense variant in DCLRE1C with trimming of TCR beta V- and J-genes.

Germline CDR1 SNHLY, CDR2 FYNNEI. This CDR3 has 14 amino acids. Use of 60 Vbeta and 13 Jbeta primers characterized the PCR. Sequencing used immunoSEQ multiplex PCR; TCRdb keeps in-frame clones, though not all of them. Of about 170,000 clones listed, 65% to 85% are singletons. This clone turned up a few times. Its antigen remains unidentified. The V gene is TRBV2, the J gene TRBJ2-5; 7 bases map to TRBD1. The closer fit of TRBJ2-7 to the DNA end suggests the J call may be wrong. The receptor comes from a woman aged 45-65 years in good health and CMV-seropositive. What was sequenced was PBMCs. CDR3 coding DNA: TGTGCCAGCAGTAAGGTAAAGGGGGCCAACGAGCAGTACTTC. The encoded protein is CASSKVKGANEQYF.